The source of this T cell receptor beta chain is a study of technical replicates of blood from a handful of donors. The table came from immunoSEQ multiplex PCR; TCRdb's copy has only in-frame clones and leaves some out. Of approximately 60,000 clones listed, 70% to 90% are singletons. The source of this sequence is a human donor in good health. Some clones in this sample may be carry-over from other donors' samples. Source material: PBMCs.

This CDR3 is CASSLGRGRTEAFF. The DNA for the CDR3 is TGTGCCAGCAGCTTAGGCAGGGGAAGAACTGAAGCTTTCTTT. This chain connects TRBV13 to TRBJ1-1; perhaps TRBD1 as D (6 bases). From germline, CDR1 is PRHDT and CDR2 FYEKMQ (reference sequence). The CDR3 sequence is 14 residues long. The V and J ends lost 0 bases and 5 bases respectively, with 10 bases between them.